This TCR beta chain was recorded in a study of cytomegalovirus exposure and HLA in healthy donors. At the level of the study: Genetic ancestry analysis placed around 76% of the 410 or so donors that were genotyped in the Caucasian-associated cluster. Study-level points and caveats: Differences between HLA loci emerged in a later analysis of TCR association rates, with DRB1 most and HLA-C fewest.

A remark on this clone: Its antigen is not known.

This CDR3 has 13 residues. CDR1 MNHEY and CDR2 SMNVEV come from the germline V gene (reference sequence). V was cut by 2 bases and J by 6 bases, with 11 bases left in between. In the PCR, 60 Vbeta and 13 Jbeta primers were used. Measured with immunoSEQ multiplex PCR; TCRdb has only the in-frame clones, and not every one. Of more than 80,000 clones listed, approximately 86% were seen once; the top ten hold around a tenth. The sequencing sample was made of PBMCs. The origin of this receptor is a man in his thirties or forties in good health and CMV-seropositive. V and J are TRBV27 and TRBJ2-7; tentative D call: TRBD2 (6 bases). DNA for the CDR3: TGTGCCAGCAGTTTAAGGCGGGACGGCGAGCAGTACTTC. It is translated as CASSLRRDGEQYF.